The following is a T cell receptor (beta chain) sequence with its context. No antigen is known for it. Base qualities were left out, and no much larger clone turns up one base away. Reading the germline V gene gives CDR1 SGDLS and CDR2 YYNGEE. From V the trimming removes 6 bases and from J it removes 6 bases, while the gene matches leave 12 bases of the junction unaccounted for. The CDR3 has 14 amino acids, counting the end cysteine and phenylalanine. The only DNA kept is the CDR3, 42 bases in frame from the first base. The cohort consisted of 650 to 850 healthy bone marrow donors. At the time of sampling, every cohort member was nominally healthy, though immune exposures that went unrecorded were likely present. The donor tested CMV seropositive, placing the donor among the roughly 300 seropositive members of the cohort. Every donor gave a peripheral blood sample, and the peripheral blood mononuclear cells from that sample were used for TCR beta sequencing. The Qiagen DNeasy Blood Extraction Kit was used to extract genomic DNA from the blood cell samples.

This sample was taken from a study of cytomegalovirus exposure and HLA in healthy donors (TCRdb year 2017). Study-level background: An earlier analysis of 587 of the donors reported roughly 300 Gb of sequence data and approximately 120 million unique TCR beta sequences obtained from about 200 million T cells. The aim of the study was to test whether cataloging public T cell receptors could identify signatures of past pathogen exposure. A separate validation cohort of some 130 different subjects was used in addition to the approximately 640-subject first cohort. Using immunosequencing, the study profiled T cell repertoires from about 650 subjects and related those repertoires to cytomegalovirus serostatus. Rather than using new phenotypic data, the later analysis identified candidate immune exposures from TCR beta sequences and from how often those sequences occurred across donors. Among approximately 370 genotyped donors of the cohort, an average of approximately 240,000 unique TCR beta nucleotide sequences was sequenced per donor, of which about 18% were non-productive. About 280 gigabases of sequencing data and around 80 million unique TCR sequences made up an early release that covered 640 HLA-typed donors. An earlier analysis of around 640 of the donors used high-throughput TCR beta sequencing to judge whether each TCR beta V gene segment behaved as functional or pseudogenic. A later genetic analysis used genome-wide SNP genotypes for about three fifths of the 666 donors, treating that subset as a discovery cohort. To predict cytomegalovirus infection status, the study combined high-throughput TCR immunosequencing, statistical association of individual TCRs with disease status, and machine learning. Both class I and class II loci were covered by HLA typing, at four-digit resolution. Roughly five DR-DQ haplotypes were handled as single units for association and clustering, since linkage in the cohort was strong. The number of typed donors differed by locus: about 629-630 for A, B, C, DRB1 and DQB1; 522 for DQA1; some 610 for DPA1; and some 450 for DPB1. Donor age, sex, ethnicity and CMV serostatus were compiled together with the repertoire data. Among the roughly 400 genotyped donors, around 81% belonged to the genetic ancestry cluster associated with self-reported Caucasian donors. To study patterns of TCR occurrence, a later analysis re-analyzed previously published TCR beta repertoires from hundreds of donors and added high-resolution HLA genotyping. All discovery cohort repertoires had been generated using a single sequencing platform.

Overall study outcomes, separate from this receptor: According to a later analysis, most CMV-associated TCR beta chains appeared to be HLA-restricted, and the HLA associations seemed to be driven largely by CMV exposure. Correlated functional status among segregating V segments might reflect linkage disequilibrium, but an unknown experimental factor could not be ruled out. Because HLA typing was unavailable for some donors at each locus, only the typed subset was used in association tests. When HLA alleles, especially DR and DQ, strongly co-occurred, TCR associations were difficult to assign to individual alleles. In a later analysis, TCR association rates were found to vary across HLA loci, with the most associated TCRs seen for DRB1 alleles and the fewest for HLA-C alleles. A later analysis reported that several top co-occurrence clusters appeared linked to parvovirus B19, influenza, CMV and Epstein-Barr virus. The only immune exposure information available for the cohort was CMV serostatus. In vitro tests confirmed that three of the cytomegalovirus-associated TCR beta chains recognize cytomegalovirus antigens. The cohort was sequenced for TCR beta chains only, and without alpha or paired-chain data the features that could be detected were limited. The classifier was reported to diagnose cytomegalovirus status with high specificity and sensitivity in both the original and validation cohorts. A further reported finding was that TCR beta sequences accurately predicted the HLA-A and HLA-B alleles for most subjects in the first cohort. Presence/absence analyses assumed roughly uniform sequencing depth across donors, an assumption that may not hold. The 87-base-pair reads could not distinguish some IMGT-functional V segments, including TRBV6-2 and TRBV6-3, so those segments were excluded. V-gene and J-gene trimming of TCR beta chains was associated with a missense DCLRE1C variant in a later genetic analysis, and the association was replicated in an independent cohort. While some public TCRs were present in many individuals, most TCR sequences turned up only very rarely across donors. According to the authors, the approach could potentially be generalized to other disease states and immunological phenotypes. The study listed 150 to 200 TCR beta chains as associated with cytomegalovirus. A later genetic analysis reported fewer N-insertions in productive TCRs among donors in an Asian-associated ancestry cluster than the 666-donor mean. In a later analysis, HLA-associated TCR beta chains were found to be more clonally expanded and to have lower generation probabilities than equally common non-associated chains. The sequencing pipeline was judged likely to have produced a cluster of highly shared sequence variants as a technical artifact. A later analysis associated 17,000 or so TCR beta sequences with specific HLA alleles at a false discovery rate of 0.05. The earlier analysis of some 540 of the donors excluded over 15 rarely observed V segments, including chromosome 9 orphons, because counts were too low. Broadly in line with IMGT annotations, most TCR beta V segments showed up in productive rearrangements about 87% or about 30% of the time in an earlier analysis of approximately 600 of the donors.

Library generation was performed with the immunoSEQ multiplex PCR assay. The multiplex PCR relied on a mix of 60 forward primers for TCR Vbeta segments and 13 reverse primers for TCR Jbeta segments. Amplification of the CDR3 region of rearranged TCR beta genes was performed with a multiplex PCR assay on genomic DNA. The Illumina HiSeq System was used to sequence the amplified TCR beta libraries as 87-base-pair reads. Per the source publication's procedure: In a later analysis, some 80 million unique TCR beta chains were counted across the approximately 620 repertoires, and about 9.9 million of these chains were shared by at least two donors. To remove PCR and sequencing errors, raw reads were error-corrected and collapsed into unique sequences using a nearest-neighbor algorithm that merged closely related sequences. To assign V, D and J gene segments, CDR3 sequences were aligned to IMGT reference sequences. For a sequence to be retained, a match of at least six nucleotides was required to both a V gene segment and a J gene segment. Rearrangements were called productive when the CDR3 lacked stop codons and stayed in frame with V and J; all others were non-productive. CDR3 was defined according to IMGT convention as the region running from the second conserved V-encoded cysteine to the conserved J-encoded phenylalanine. Sequences without an unambiguous match to a single V gene segment were excluded from the earlier analysis of 500 to 700 of the donors. In an earlier analysis of approximately 590 of the donors, a V segment was called functional when productive rearrangements were above 56.7%, and segregating when the standard deviation between donors exceeded 5%. A statistical classification framework was developed to diagnose cytomegalovirus status using the catalog of TCR beta chain sequences. V and J gene assignment, in a later analysis, came from comparing TCR nucleotide sequences with IMGT/GENE-DB human TR gene sequences. Using the TCRdist pipeline, a later analysis assigned CDR3 sequences along with most-parsimonious VDJ recombination scenarios. In a later analysis, each TCR beta chain was defined by its CDR3 amino acid sequence together with its V-gene family, and reads without a unique V-gene family were excluded. In a later analysis, approximately 590 highly shared, low-generation-probability nucleotide sequences were removed to address suspected cross-contamination and a sequencing artifact. In a later analysis, a clonal expansion index for each public chain was calculated from normalized within-repertoire ranks of inferred template counts. Generation probabilities in a later analysis came from a VDJ recombination model fitted to out-of-frame rearrangements, and those results were checked against IGoR. In a later analysis, hypergeometric tests were used to score TCR-TCR, TCR-HLA and TCR-CMV co-occurrence, with a repertoire-size bias correction applied to TCR pairs. To estimate false discovery rates, a later analysis permuted the HLA or CMV assignments 20 times. A later analysis grouped co-occurring TCRs with DBSCAN, adding TCRdist sequence similarity when clustering within HLA-allele-positive subsets. Repertoires with fewer than 30,000 or more than 120,000 public chains were left out of co-occurrence clustering, as were about five repertoires with anomalous nucleotide sharing. TCRdb limited this immuneACCESS table to in-frame rearrangements with V and J called. A share of clones is missing; checked studies link under half to unresolved V genes, and the rest is unexplained. Clone size and V and J calls were adopted from that table, with D and trimming inferred from the DNA. Here the sample has roughly 100,000 clones; roughly four fifths occur a single time. The ten largest clones add up to 2.5% to 3% of the sample.

Sequencing used PBMCs. The sequence links TRBV9 to TRBJ2-7; 7 bases in between match TRBD1. The clonotype comes from a male donor in good health and CMV-seropositive. The nucleotides are TGTGCCAGCACCCTGGGGCTACAGGGGACCGAGCAGTACTTC. The translation is CASTLGLQGTEQYF.